The 26 T cell receptor beta chains listed next were all sequenced from one sample in a study of T cell changes during pregnancy in multiple sclerosis. Here immunoSEQ multiplex PCR was the method, and the copy in TCRdb shows in-frame clones only, minus some. The data show 55,000 to 65,000 clones, over 90% seen once. Sequenced material: CD8+ T cells from peripheral blood mononuclear cells, taken in the third trimester of pregnancy. These receptors all stem from a female donor with multiple sclerosis, enrolled in a pregnancy study.

V is TRBV6-4 and J is TRBJ1-1; D is unresolved. Trimming took off 0 bases at V and 11 bases at J, with 7 bases between the two ends. CDR3 length: 11 amino acids. Per the germline V gene, CDR1 is MRHNA and CDR2 is SNTAGT. The CDR3 here is CASSDSSNAFF. DNA for the CDR3: TGTGCCAGCAGTGACTCGAGTAACGCTTTCTTT.

The chain combines TRBV28 with TRBJ2-1; 12 positions match TRBD1. Germline loops: CDR1 MDHEN, CDR2 SYDVKM. This CDR3 comprises 15 residues. V dropped 4 bases and J dropped 8; count of bases not matched to a gene: 6. CDR3 DNA: TGTGCCAGCAGTTCCGGGACAGGGGGCGGTTATGAGCAGTTCTTC. Protein sequence: CASSSGTGGGYEQFF.

This sequence joins TRBV18 and TRBJ2-3; 9 bases map to TRBD1. There are 14 residues in the CDR3. V lost 5 bases and J lost 5; bases outside the gene matches: 5. Germline V CDR1 and CDR2: KGHSH, LQKENI. The CDR3 protein is CASSEQGAIDTQYF. In DNA, the CDR3 is TGTGCCAGCTCAGAACAGGGGGCGATAGATACGCAGTATTTT.

The rearrangement links TRBV5-1 to TRBJ1-1, with D possibly TRBD1 on 5 matching bases. The CDR3 loop spans 14 amino acids. Between the trimmed V and J ends, which lost 4 bases and 7 bases, there was a span of 17 bases. The germline V gene encodes CDR1 SGHRS and CDR2 YFSETQ. The CDR3: CASSPSQGFVEAFF. For the CDR3, the DNA is TGCGCCAGCAGCCCATCCCAGGGATTTGTTGAAGCTTTCTTT.

CDR3 sequence (DNA): TGTGCCACCAGCCGGGGGGCGGATACCGGGGAGCTGTTTTTT. This encodes CATSRGADTGELFF. The chain combines TRBV15 with TRBJ2-2; tentative D call: TRBD2 (7 bases). The length of the CDR3 is 14 residues. The V end lost 5 bases, the J end lost 5 bases, and 12 bases lay between the germline ends. Per the germline V gene, CDR1 is LNHNV and CDR2 is YYDKDF (reference sequence).

The chain combines TRBV6-5 with TRBJ2-1; possibly TRBD2 for D (6 bases). The CDR3 contains 16 residues. CDR1 is MNHEY, CDR2 SVGAGI, per germline. Trimming left V 4 bases short and J 8 bases short, with 21 bases between. CDR3 residues: CASSSHTSSSGYEQFF. In DNA, the CDR3 is TGTGCCAGCAGTTCCCACACTAGCTCCTCAGGCTATGAGCAGTTCTTC.

The CDR3 sequence: CASSLSPGGDVEQFF. The CDR3 nucleotides read TGTGCCAGCAGTTTATCCCCCGGCGGTGATGTTGAGCAGTTCTTC. V usage is TRBV27 and J usage is TRBJ2-1, with D unclear. V lost 0 bases, J lost 9 bases, and 15 bases lay in between. Germline CDR1 is MNHEY and CDR2 is SMNVEV (reference sequence). The CDR3 sequence is 15 residues long.

The chain carries TRBV6-5 and TRBJ2-7, with 7 positions matching TRBD1. V lost 5 bases, J lost 6 bases, and 1 base stayed unmatched. The CDR3 totals 11 residues. Germline V CDR1 and CDR2: MNHEY, SVGAGI. In DNA, the CDR3 is TGTGCCAGCAGTACAGGGGTCGAGCAGTACTTC. Amino acids: CASSTGVEQYF.

The rearrangement links TRBV6-1 to TRBJ1-5, with a tentative D call TRBD1 (5 bases). Germline V gives CDR1 MNHNS, CDR2 SASEGT. The CDR3 totals 15 residues. V gave up 5 bases and J gave up 7 bases, with 18 bases separating them. CDR3 sequence (DNA): TGTGCCAGCAGTAAGGACGGCATAGCAGGGCAGCCCCAGCATTTT. It codes for CASSKDGIAGQPQHF.

This clone was detected only once. The chain combines TRBV28 with TRBJ2-3, with D maybe TRBD1 (6 bases). The CDR3 is 14 amino acids. V lost 6 bases and J lost 7, with 17 bases in between. CDR1 is MDHEN and CDR2 is SYDVKM in the germline V gene. The CDR3 region has the DNA TGTGCCAGCAGGGGGGCTACCGGATTGAATACGCAGTATTTT. As protein: CASRGATGLNTQYF.

The genes are TRBV10-3 and TRBJ2-3; D unresolved. Germline loops: CDR1 ENHRY, CDR2 SYGVKD. This CDR3 is built from 15 residues. V lost 3 bases and J lost 2, with 12 bases in between. CDR3 DNA sequence: TGTGCCATCAGTGAAGGAGTAACACTCACAGATACGCAGTATTTT. This sequence encodes CAISEGVTLTDTQYF.

On this clone: A read error may account for a junction end that differs from germline. The chain employs TRBV5-4 and TRBJ2-5; 11 nucleotides match TRBD2. The length of the CDR3 is 16 residues. Germline V gives CDR1 SGHNT, CDR2 YYREEE (reference sequence). The CDR3 is CASSLGGLAEQETQYF. Written as DNA, the CDR3 is TGTGCCAGCAGTTTGGGGGGACTAGCGGAACAAGAGACCCAGTACTTC.

The genes are TRBV15 and TRBJ2-2, with a possible D match to TRBD2 (6 bases). V was pared by 9 bases and J by 6 bases, with 14 bases between. This CDR3 has 13 amino acids. Per the germline V gene, CDR1 is LNHNV and CDR2 is YYDKDF (reference sequence). The CDR3 DNA follows: TGTGCCACGACGACGGGAGTCCCCGGGGAGCTGTTTTTT. Its protein product is CATTTGVPGELFF.

Written as DNA, the CDR3 is TGTGCCAGCAGCCAAAACGACAGGGTAGAGACTGAAGCTTTCTTT. Translated: CASSQNDRVETEAFF. The chain joins TRBV7-6 to TRBJ1-1; 7 nucleotides line up with TRBD1. The CDR3 has 15 residues. Unmatched junction bases numbered 11, after V lost 5 bases and J lost 5 bases. Germline V CDR1 and CDR2: SGHVS, FNYEAQ.

This clone occurred once. The chain has TRBV29-1 and TRBJ1-2, with D possibly TRBD1 on 5 matching bases. The CDR3 is 14 residues long. Germline lookup yields CDR1 SQVTM and CDR2 ANQGSEA. V gave up 6 bases and J gave up 8 bases, with 22 bases separating them. The chain's CDR3 is CSVLGTDVGGGYTF. CDR3 DNA: TGCAGCGTGCTGGGGACGGACGTGGGGGGGGGCTACACCTTC.

This chain uses TRBV27 with TRBJ1-1; D is perhaps TRBD1 (5 bases). CDR1 and CDR2 (germline): MNHEY, SMNVEV (reference sequence). This CDR3 is 13 amino acids long. Trimming stripped 6 bases from V and 0 bases from J, with 8 bases between. The CDR3 DNA sequence: TGTGCCAGCAGCTTACAGGTGAACACTGAAGCTTTCTTT. Amino acids: CASSLQVNTEAFF.

The count of this clone is one. This chain joins TRBV2 and TRBJ2-3, with 7 positions matching TRBD1. V lost 8 bases and J lost 0; bases outside the gene matches: 8. This CDR3 comprises 15 residues. Germline CDR1 reads SNHLY; CDR2 reads FYNNEI. The CDR3 spells CASDDRDRSTDTQYF. In DNA, the CDR3 is TGTGCCAGCGACGACCGGGACAGAAGCACAGATACGCAGTATTTT.

V and J are TRBV29-1 and TRBJ2-1; 7 bases fit TRBD2. The CDR3 runs to 10 residues. Germline V lookup: CDR1 SQVTM, CDR2 ANQGSEA. V shed 6 bases and J 15 bases; nucleotides not matched to a gene: 8. The CDR3 DNA sequence: TGCAGCGTGAGCGGGACCGGTCCGTTCTTC. Translated: CSVSGTGPFF.

The J gene is TRBJ2-3, the V gene TRBV30, with 9 bases lining up with TRBD2. Germline loops: CDR1 GTSNPN, CDR2 SVGIG (reference sequence). The junction had 3 bases not matched to a gene; V was cut back by 0 bases and J by 5 bases. The CDR3 is 14 amino acids. CDR3 sequence (DNA): TGTGCCTGGAGTGTTGGTAGCGGGGGAGATACGCAGTATTTT. Its translation: CAWSVGSGGDTQYF.

This chain uses TRBV9 with TRBJ2-2, with a possible D match to TRBD1 (6 bases). CDR1 is SGDLS and CDR2 is YYNGEE in the germline V gene. This CDR3 is built from 15 residues. V was pared by 3 bases and J by 4 bases, with 13 bases between. Here the CDR3 reads CASSAGRGGTGELFF. DNA for the CDR3: TGTGCCAGCAGCGCCGGCAGGGGTGGCACCGGGGAGCTGTTTTTT.

This clone has just a few counts. The V and J genes are TRBV6-6 and TRBJ1-2; 9 bases match TRBD1. Germline V gene lookup returns CDR1 MNHNY and CDR2 SVGAGI (reference sequence). The CDR3 is 15 amino acids. The J segment lost 6 bases and the V segment lost 2 bases, leaving 7 bases of the junction unmatched. Here the CDR3 DNA reads TGTGCCAGCAGTTACACCGGGACAGGGAACCATGGCTACACCTTC. Translation: CASSYTGTGNHGYTF.

The CDR3 DNA reads as TGTGCCAGCAGTGACACACAGGAATACTATGGCTACACCTTC. Its protein is CASSDTQEYYGYTF. This chain joins TRBV2 and TRBJ1-2, with a tentative D call TRBD1 (5 bases). CDR1 is SNHLY and CDR2 is FYNNEI in the germline V gene. V shed 3 bases and J shed 3 bases, with 11 bases lying between them. The CDR3 runs to 14 residues.

The CDR3, as DNA: TGTGCCTGGAGTGTAACAGATACCGGGGAGCTGTTTTTT. As protein: CAWSVTDTGELFF. J is TRBJ2-2 and V is TRBV30, with D hard to call. The CDR3 is 13 amino acids. Germline-derived CDR1 and CDR2 are GTSNPN and SVGIG (reference sequence). Trimming left V 0 bases short and J 5 bases short, with 7 bases between. The whole variable domain, filled in from reference TRBV30 and TRBJ2-2, reads SQTIHQWPATLVQPVGSPLSLECTVEGTSNPNLYWYRQAAGRGLQLLFYSVGIGQISSEVPQNLSASRPQDRQFILSSKKLLLSDSGFYLCAWSVTDTGELFFGEGSRLTVL.

The V gene is TRBV25-1, the J gene TRBJ2-5; D might be TRBD1 (5 bases). This CDR3 spans 18 amino acids. From germline, CDR1 is MGHDK and CDR2 SYGVNS. Between the trimmed V and J ends, which lost 3 bases and 1 base, there was a span of 21 bases. CDR3 sequence: CASSEIEWTRPTQETQYF. In nucleotides, the CDR3 is TGTGCCAGCAGTGAGATCGAGTGGACAAGGCCTACCCAAGAGACCCAGTACTTC.

The rearrangement uses TRBV4-3 and TRBJ1-1, with no clear D. The CDR3 runs 14 residues. Germline-derived CDR1 and CDR2 are LGHNA and YSLEER. The V and J ends lost 4 bases and 2 bases respectively, with 11 bases between them. The DNA for the CDR3 is TGCGCCAGCAGCCCCGAGAGGGTAAACACTGAAGCTTTCTTT. The encoded protein is CASSPERVNTEAFF.

The genes are TRBV27 and TRBJ2-7; 8 bases are a match to TRBD1. Germline lookup yields CDR1 MNHEY and CDR2 SMNVEV (reference sequence). This CDR3 spans 13 amino acids. Losses at the gene ends were 2 bases for V and 4 bases for J; bases not matched to a gene: 1. CDR3 in amino acids: CASSLRDRYEQYF. The CDR3 bases are TGTGCCAGCAGTTTACGGGACAGGTACGAGCAGTACTTC.